Presented here are 10 T cell receptor beta chains from one specimen sequenced in a study of glioma-infiltrating T cells after dendritic cell vaccination. Data came from immunoSEQ multiplex PCR; TCRdb stores just in-frame clones and leaves some out. The sample lists fewer than 90,000 clones; around 86% were seen once. Time point in this sample: after dendritic cell vaccination, including at tumor progression/relapse. The sample was blood, taken after dendritic cell vaccination. Source of these receptors: a human donor with glioblastoma.

The chain couples TRBV11-2 to TRBJ2-1; weak D call: TRBD1 (6 bases). Trimming cost V 5 bases and J 5 bases, with 10 bases left between them. The CDR3 has 13 residues. Germline V gives CDR1 SGHAT, CDR2 FQNNGV. CDR3: CASSRDTNNEQFF. CDR3 coding DNA: TGTGCCAGCAGCCGGGACACAAACAATGAGCAGTTCTTC.

The V call is TRBV7-8, the J call TRBJ1-2, with D perhaps matching TRBD1 (6 bases). V lost 5 bases and J 7 bases, leaving 20 bases between the germline ends. The CDR3 extends over 15 amino acids. Germline CDR1 SGHVS, CDR2 FQNEAQ. DNA of the CDR3: TGTGCCAGCAGCCCAATCCGGGGGGCCAGGCGTGGCTACACCTTC. Amino acids: CASSPIRGARRGYTF.

The DNA of the CDR3 is TGTGCCTGGAGTGTCGCGCAGGGCGAGGAGCAGTACTTC. Protein product: CAWSVAQGEEQYF. This chain connects TRBV30 to TRBJ2-7; possible D gene TRBD1, 5 bases. Looked up from germline, CDR1 is GTSNPN and CDR2 is SVGIG (reference sequence). The CDR3 is 13 amino acids. V lost 0 bases and J 7 bases, leaving 13 bases between the germline ends.

Note on this clone: A read error may account for a junction end that differs from germline. The sample holds other DNA sequences that translate to the same CDR3. The chain links TRBV5-1 to TRBJ1-4; 8 bases are shared with TRBD1. The CDR3 is made up of 15 amino acids. The V gene's germline CDR1 is SGHRS and CDR2 YFSETQ. Written as DNA, the CDR3 is TGTGCCAGCAGCTCGGGCCGGGACAGGAGTGAAAAACTGTTTTTT. Its protein product is CASSSGRDRSEKLFF.

The J gene is TRBJ1-4, the V gene TRBV30; D not certain. The CDR3 length is 14 residues. In germline, CDR1 is GTSNPN, CDR2 SVGIG (reference sequence). Between the trimmed V and J ends, which lost 2 bases and 0 bases, there was a span of 7 bases. The DNA for the CDR3 is TGTGCCTGGAGTCGAAGCGCAACTAATGAAAAACTGTTTTTT. Its protein is CAWSRSATNEKLFF.

V and J are TRBV20-1 and TRBJ2-3; the D is unclear. CDR1 and CDR2 (germline): DFQATT, SNEGSKA (reference sequence). The CDR3 has 11 residues. The V gene lost 6 bases and the J gene lost 0 bases, with 4 bases spanning the gap. In DNA form, the CDR3 reads TGCAGTGCAACTAGCACAGATACGCAGTATTTT. This sequence encodes CSATSTDTQYF.

The V gene is TRBV13, the J gene TRBJ2-7; 9 positions agree with TRBD1. CDR1 and CDR2 from the germline V gene are PRHDT and FYEKMQ (reference sequence). This CDR3 contains 13 residues. The J segment lost 5 bases and the V segment lost 3 bases, leaving 2 bases of the junction unmatched. The CDR3 DNA reads TGTGCCAGCAGCTTGACAGGGGGTAACGAGCAGTACTTC. Its protein is CASSLTGGNEQYF.

This chain joins TRBV5-1 and TRBJ1-1, with D possibly TRBD1 on 6 matching bases. Germline values: CDR1 SGHRS, CDR2 YFSETQ. The CDR3 runs 14 residues. V dropped 7 bases and J dropped 5 bases, with 18 bases sitting between them. CDR3 in amino acids: CASRNRVFLTEAFF. CDR3 DNA sequence: TGCGCCAGCCGGAACAGGGTTTTCCTAACTGAAGCTTTCTTT.

This chain links TRBV29-1 with TRBJ1-1, with D possibly TRBD1 on 5 matching bases. The V and J ends lost 4 bases and 7 bases respectively, with 19 bases between them. Germline assignment: CDR1 SQVTM and CDR2 ANQGSEA. The CDR3 is made up of 14 amino acids. The CDR3 is CSVGGGDGFGEAFF. CDR3 coding DNA: TGCAGCGTTGGGGGGGGAGACGGTTTCGGTGAAGCTTTCTTT.

V is TRBV7-8 and J is TRBJ1-6; 8 bases are a match to TRBD1. From germline, CDR1 is SGHVS and CDR2 FQNEAQ. This CDR3 is built from 15 residues. V trimming: 5 bases; J trimming: 7 bases; junction bases outside the gene matches: 7. As DNA, the CDR3 is TGTGCCAGCAGCAACAGGACAGGGACCAATTCACCCCTCCACTTT. This translates into CASSNRTGTNSPLHF.